The clone carrying this T cell receptor beta chain was counted many times. Its antigen remains unidentified. This entry comes from a study of T cell repertoires in cytomegalovirus infection. Study overall: The authors used CMV epitopes that were HLA-C-restricted (recently identified) and HLA-B-restricted (well studied). Both CMV infection and a matching HLA type were indicated by public TCR beta signatures.

One entry per CDR3 protein, called by TCRdb with MiXCR from the reads. The sample lists approximately 300,000 distinct CDR3 sequences; roughly 25% were seen once. Findings of the study overall: The cumulative frequency of public TCR beta families identified carriers of CMV plus the relevant HLA.

The specimen was cultured PBMCs, collected from culture after CMV antigen stimulation. This clonotype was obtained from a human donor in good health (CMV status not recorded). Some clones in this sample may be carry-over from other donors' samples.

The CDR3: CASSAGPSRDTQYF. The CDR3 coding sequence is TGTGCCAGCAGCGCGGGACCTTCACGGGATACGCAGTATTTT. The chain uses TRBV7-3 and TRBJ2-3; a weak D match, TRBD2 (6 bases). The V and J ends lost 5 bases and 6 bases respectively, with 15 bases between them. From germline, CDR1 is SGHTA and CDR2 FQGTGA. The CDR3 runs 14 residues.